The T cell receptor (beta chain) under discussion was sequenced for a study of blood T cell repertoires in COVID-19. Study as a whole: Sites across the United States, Italy and Spain contributed samples from acute and convalescent COVID-19. T cells, B-cell-depleted T cells, or PBMCs provided the cDNA or gDNA that served as material.

Original handling: Estimation of nucleated cell counts relied on the amplification of reference gene primers. TCRdb's copy holds only in-frame clones and misses some; the assay was immunoSEQ multiplex PCR. V, J and clone size derive from that table, while D and trimming were established from the DNA sequence. The data contain 150,000 to 200,000 clones, 85% of them seen just once; the ten biggest clones take up approximately 3.3%. In this sample, this clone turned up many times. There are 14 residues in the CDR3. Germline V gene sequence: CDR1 SGHRS, CDR2 YFSETQ. J lost 2 bases, V lost 6 bases, and 5 bases had no gene match.

The chain has TRBV5-1 and TRBJ2-7; 10 nucleotides line up with TRBD1. This TCR was recovered from a human donor with acute or convalescent COVID-19. The donor label of this sample is uncertain. The sequenced material came from peripheral blood. The CDR3 region has the DNA TGCGCCAGCATCGAGGGACAGGGGACCTACGAGCAGTACTTC. As protein: CASIEGQGTYEQYF.